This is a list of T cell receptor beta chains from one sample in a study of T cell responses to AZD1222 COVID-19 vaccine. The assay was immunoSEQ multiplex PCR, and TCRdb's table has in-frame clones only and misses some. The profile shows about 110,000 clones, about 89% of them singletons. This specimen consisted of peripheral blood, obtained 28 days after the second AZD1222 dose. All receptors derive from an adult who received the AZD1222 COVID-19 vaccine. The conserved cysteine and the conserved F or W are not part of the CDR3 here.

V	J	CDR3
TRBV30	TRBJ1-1	AWRTGINTEAF
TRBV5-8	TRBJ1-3	ASSLVAGGSPANTIY
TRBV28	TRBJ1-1	ASSLGKSMNTEAF
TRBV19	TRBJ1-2	ASIPTRDRAGSYT
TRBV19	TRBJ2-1	ASSTGTRHNEQF
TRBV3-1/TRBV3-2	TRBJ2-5	ASSLKRGVQETQY
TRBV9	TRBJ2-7	ASSLTGGFSSYEQY
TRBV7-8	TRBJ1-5	ASSLSPDAQPQH
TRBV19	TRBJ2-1	ASSTGTSGSYNEQF
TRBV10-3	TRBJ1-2	AISEGRGYT
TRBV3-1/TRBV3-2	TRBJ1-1	ASSLESTEAF
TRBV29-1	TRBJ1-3	SVDWDSGNTIY
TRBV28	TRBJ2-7	ASSYSGNHYEQY
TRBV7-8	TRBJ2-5	ASSPGVETQY
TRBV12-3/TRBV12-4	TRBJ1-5	ASSPQGGEAQH
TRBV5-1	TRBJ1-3	ASSLEGGYTIY
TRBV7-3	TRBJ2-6	ASRWTGGGGANVLT
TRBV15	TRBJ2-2	ATSRGQGNTGELF
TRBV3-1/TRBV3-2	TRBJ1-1	ASSQVGGTEAF
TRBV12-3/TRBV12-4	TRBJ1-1	ASSLLGGTEAF
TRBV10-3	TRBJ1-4	AISESTGVEKLF
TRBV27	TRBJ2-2	ASSLGPSPGTGELF
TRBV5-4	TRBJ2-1	ASSLEAGGRDEQF
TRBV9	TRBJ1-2	ASSVGGTGLVYGYT
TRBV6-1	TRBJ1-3	ASSEGTAWDSGNTIY
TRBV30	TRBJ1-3	AWTETAGNTIY
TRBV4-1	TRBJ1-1	ASSHRLQTNTEAF
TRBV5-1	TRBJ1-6	ASSLDQGGGNSPLH
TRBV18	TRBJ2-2	ASSVLAGEETGELF
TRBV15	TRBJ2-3	ATSSRLAGATDTQY
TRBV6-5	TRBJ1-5	ASSYGQGAEPQH
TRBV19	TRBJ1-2	ASSRGKEGYGYT
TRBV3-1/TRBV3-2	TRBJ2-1	ASSPVFRSSYNEQF
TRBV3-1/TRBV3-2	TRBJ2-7	ASSQDRVDSYEQY
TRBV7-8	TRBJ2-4	ASSPRLALGGNIQY
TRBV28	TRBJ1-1	ASSFTRRNTEAF
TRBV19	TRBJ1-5	ASSIATGAQPQH
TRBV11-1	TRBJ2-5	ASSLGQEEETQY
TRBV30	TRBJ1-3	AWSVGGFSGNTIY
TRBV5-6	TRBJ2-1	ASSFFGGRASNEQF
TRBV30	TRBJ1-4	AWRGRGRTKDEKLF
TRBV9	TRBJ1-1	ASSVGNGVRDTEAF
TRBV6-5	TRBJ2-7	ASTPRGGSTYEQY
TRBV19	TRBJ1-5	ASSRFRDRNQPQH
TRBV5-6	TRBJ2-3	ASEVGVVSTDTQY
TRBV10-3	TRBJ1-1	AISDQPNTEAF
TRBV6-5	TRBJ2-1	ASRTGLNEQF
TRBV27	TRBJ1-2	ASSLRTGGLSNYGYT
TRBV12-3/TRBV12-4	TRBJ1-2	ASSSGQSYGYT
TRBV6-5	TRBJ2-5	ASSYGGGAKTQY
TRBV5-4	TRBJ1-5	ASSHSGTGDGQPQH
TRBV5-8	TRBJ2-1	ASRQGSSYNEQF
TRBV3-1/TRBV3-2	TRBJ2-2	ASSQIFTGELF